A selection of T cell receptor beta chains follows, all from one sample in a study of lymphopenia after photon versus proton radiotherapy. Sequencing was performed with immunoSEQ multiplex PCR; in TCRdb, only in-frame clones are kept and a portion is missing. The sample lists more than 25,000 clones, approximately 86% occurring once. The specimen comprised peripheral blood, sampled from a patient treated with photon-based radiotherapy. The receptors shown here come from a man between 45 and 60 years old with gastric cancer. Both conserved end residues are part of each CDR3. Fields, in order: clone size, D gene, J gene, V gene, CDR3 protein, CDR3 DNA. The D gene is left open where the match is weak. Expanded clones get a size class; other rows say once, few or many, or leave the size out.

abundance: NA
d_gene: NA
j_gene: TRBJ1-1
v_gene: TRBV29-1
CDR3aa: CSVALWTNTEAFF
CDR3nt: TGCAGCGTTGCCTTATGGACGAACACTGAAGCTTTCTTT

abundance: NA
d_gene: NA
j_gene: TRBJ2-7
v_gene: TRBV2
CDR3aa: CASLRTGVSSYEQYF
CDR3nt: TGTGCCAGCTTACGAACGGGGGTGAGCTCCTACGAGCAGTACTTC

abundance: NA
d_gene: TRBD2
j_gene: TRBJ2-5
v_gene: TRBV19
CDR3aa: CASSILPRLAGKQETQYF
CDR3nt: TGTGCCAGTAGTATTCTCCCACGACTAGCGGGCAAACAAGAGACCCAGTACTTC

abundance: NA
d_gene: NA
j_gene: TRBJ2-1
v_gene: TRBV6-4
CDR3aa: CASSDGSSYNEQFF
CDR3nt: TGTGCCAGCAGTGACGGGAGCTCCTACAATGAGCAGTTCTTC

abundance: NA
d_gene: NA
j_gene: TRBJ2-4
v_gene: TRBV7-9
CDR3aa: CASSSSDGYQNIQYF
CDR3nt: TGTGCCAGCAGCTCCTCCGATGGGTACCAAAACATTCAGTACTTC

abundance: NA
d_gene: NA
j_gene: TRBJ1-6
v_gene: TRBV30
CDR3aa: CAWNGAAYNSPLHF
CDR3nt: TGTGCCTGGAACGGGGCCGCTTATAATTCACCCCTCCACTTT

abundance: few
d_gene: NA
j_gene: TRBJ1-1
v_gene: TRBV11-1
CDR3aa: CASSSQGNTEAFF
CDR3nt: TGTGCCAGCAGCTCCCAGGGGAACACTGAAGCTTTCTTT

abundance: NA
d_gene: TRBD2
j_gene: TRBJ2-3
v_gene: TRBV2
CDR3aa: CASSVGTSATDTQYF
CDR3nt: TGTGCCAGCAGCGTAGGGACTAGCGCCACAGATACGCAGTATTTT

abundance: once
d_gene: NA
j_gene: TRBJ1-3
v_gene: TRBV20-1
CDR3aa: CSAFQGNTIYF
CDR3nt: TGCAGTGCTTTCCAGGGGAACACCATATATTTT

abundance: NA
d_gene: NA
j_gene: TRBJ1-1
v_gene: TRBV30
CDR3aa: CAWYLNTEAFF
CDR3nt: TGTGCCTGGTACTTGAACACTGAAGCTTTCTTT

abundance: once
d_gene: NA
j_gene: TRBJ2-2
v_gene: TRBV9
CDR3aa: CASSVAGDSLGLFF
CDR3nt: TGTGCCAGCAGCGTAGCGGGGGACTCCCTCGGGCTGTTTTTT

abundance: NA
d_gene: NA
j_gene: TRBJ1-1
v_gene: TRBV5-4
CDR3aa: CASSLGLGAFF
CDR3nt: TGTGCCAGCAGCTTGGGGCTCGGAGCTTTCTTT

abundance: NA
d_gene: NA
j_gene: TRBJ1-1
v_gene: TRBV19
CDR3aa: CASSIVGGDTEAFF
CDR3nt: TGTGCCAGTAGTATAGTGGGGGGGGACACTGAAGCTTTCTTT

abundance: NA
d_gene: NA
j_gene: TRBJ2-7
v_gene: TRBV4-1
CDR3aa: CASTHLLSSYEQYF
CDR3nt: TGCGCCAGCACCCATTTACTTAGCTCCTACGAGCAGTACTTC

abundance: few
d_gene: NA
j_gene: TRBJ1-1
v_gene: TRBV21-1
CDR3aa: CASSMEDRNPQNTEAFF
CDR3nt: TGTGCCAGCAGCATGGAGGACAGAAATCCTCAGAACACTGAAGCTTTCTTT

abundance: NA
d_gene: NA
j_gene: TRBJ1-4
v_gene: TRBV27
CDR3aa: CASSFLSGGASTNEKLFF
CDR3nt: TGTGCCAGCAGTTTTTTGTCGGGGGGCGCATCGACTAATGAAAAACTGTTTTTT

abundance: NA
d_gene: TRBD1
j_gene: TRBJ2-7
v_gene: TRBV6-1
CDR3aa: CATPGQGRNEQYF
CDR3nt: TGTGCCACCCCGGGACAGGGACGGAACGAGCAGTACTTC

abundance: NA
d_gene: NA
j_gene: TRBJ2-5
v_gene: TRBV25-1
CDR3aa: CASSEFGVRETQYF
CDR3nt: TGTGCCAGCAGTGAATTCGGGGTGCGGGAGACCCAGTACTTC

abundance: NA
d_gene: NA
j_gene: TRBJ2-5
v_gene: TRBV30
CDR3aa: CAWSAQETQYF
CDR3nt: TGTGCCTGGAGTGCCCAAGAGACCCAGTACTTC

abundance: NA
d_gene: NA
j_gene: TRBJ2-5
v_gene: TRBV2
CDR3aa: CASSNDRGGETQYF
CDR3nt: TGTGCCAGCAGTAACGACAGGGGAGGGGAGACCCAGTACTTC

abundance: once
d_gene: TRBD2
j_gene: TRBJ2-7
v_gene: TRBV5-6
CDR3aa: CASSRRKQRGYYEQYF
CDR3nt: TGTGCCAGCTCTCGTAGGAAGCAGCGGGGATACTACGAGCAGTACTTC

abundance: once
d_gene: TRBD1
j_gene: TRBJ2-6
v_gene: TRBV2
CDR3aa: CASRGDRGGSGANVLTF
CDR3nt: TGTGCCAGCAGGGGGGACAGGGGAGGCTCTGGGGCCAACGTCCTGACTTTC

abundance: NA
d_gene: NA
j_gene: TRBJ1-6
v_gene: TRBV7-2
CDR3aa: CASSRTGINSPLHF
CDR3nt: TGTGCCAGCAGTCGAACAGGGATTAATTCACCCCTCCACTTT

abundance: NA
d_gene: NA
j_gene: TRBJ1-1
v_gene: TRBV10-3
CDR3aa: CAISRQANMNTEAFF
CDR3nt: TGTGCCATCAGTCGACAGGCAAACATGAACACTGAAGCTTTCTTT

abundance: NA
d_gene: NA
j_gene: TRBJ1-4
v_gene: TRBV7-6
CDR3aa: CASSSTPLGGEKLFF
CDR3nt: TGTGCCAGCAGCTCTACACCCCTAGGCGGTGAAAAACTGTTTTTT

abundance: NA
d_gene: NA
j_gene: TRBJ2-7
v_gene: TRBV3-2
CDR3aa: CASYEQYF
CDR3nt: TGTGCCAGCTACGAGCAGTACTTC

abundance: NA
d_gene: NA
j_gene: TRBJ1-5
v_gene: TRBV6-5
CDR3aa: CASSYSSNQPQHF
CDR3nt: TGTGCCAGCAGTTACTCGAGCAATCAGCCCCAGCATTTT

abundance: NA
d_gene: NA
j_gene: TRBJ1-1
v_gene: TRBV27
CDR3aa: CASSSTRNTEAFF
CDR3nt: TGTGCCAGCAGTTCCACCCGGAACACTGAAGCTTTCTTT

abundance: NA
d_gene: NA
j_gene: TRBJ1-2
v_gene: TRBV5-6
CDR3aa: CASARSRKTYGYTF
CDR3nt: TGTGCCAGCGCTCGAAGTCGAAAGACCTATGGCTACACCTTC